Listed below are T cell receptor beta chains from one sample, sequenced in a study of blood T cell repertoires in COVID-19. The method was immunoSEQ multiplex PCR; TCRdb's version includes in-frame clones alone and lacks a portion of them. The data show about 230,000 clones, 83% seen once. The sequencing input was peripheral blood. The receptors here all came from a woman aged 70-85 years with active or convalescent COVID-19. The CDR3 runs from the conserved cysteine through the conserved F or W. A D gene is named only where the DNA matches it firmly. Not every row has a clone size; where given, it reads once, few, many or a size class.

- - TRBJ1-1 TRBV12-3/TRBV12-4 CASSLERGTEAFF TGTGCCAGCAGCCTTGAACGAGGGACTGAAGCTTTCTTT
- - TRBJ1-1 TRBV18 CASSPLTTNTEAFF TGTGCCAGCTCACCACTGACAACGAACACTGAAGCTTTCTTT
TRBD2 - TRBJ2-1 TRBV18 CASSRDTSGKPNEQFF TGTGCCAGCTCCCGCGATACTAGCGGGAAACCCAATGAGCAGTTCTTC
- - TRBJ1-2 TRBV4-1 CASSSERHRDNGYTF TGCGCCAGCAGTTCTGAACGGCACAGGGATAATGGCTACACCTTC
- few TRBJ2-6 TRBV10-2 CASSPAGPNVLTF TGCGCCAGCAGTCCGGCTGGGCCCAACGTCCTGACTTTC
- - TRBJ2-7 TRBV13 CASSYTQGWVEEQYF TGTGCCAGCAGCTACACTCAGGGCTGGGTAGAGGAGCAGTACTTC
- - TRBJ1-4 TRBV7-9 CASSLGWGGLNEKLFF TGTGCCAGCAGCTTAGGTTGGGGGGGACTTAATGAAAAACTGTTTTTT
- - TRBJ1-2 TRBV6-6 CASSYTQYGYTF TGTGCCAGCAGTTACACACAGTATGGCTACACCTTC
TRBD1 - TRBJ2-5 TRBV5-1 CASSSGQSQETQYF TGCGCCAGCAGCTCGGGACAGAGTCAAGAGACCCAGTACTTC
TRBD1 - TRBJ2-3 TRBV7-9 CASSRDRGRPDTQYF TGTGCCAGCAGCAGGGACAGGGGGCGGCCAGATACGCAGTATTTT
TRBD1 - TRBJ2-2 TRBV9 CASSVGLLKRDRNTGELFF TGTGCCAGCAGCGTTGGCCTTTTAAAACGGGACAGGAACACCGGGGAGCTGTTTTTT
- - TRBJ2-7 TRBV11-1 CASSLAGAVYEQYF TGTGCCAGCAGCTTAGCGGGAGCAGTGTACGAGCAGTACTTC
- - TRBJ2-7 TRBV3-1/TRBV3-2 CASSQDSAVGEQYF TGTGCCAGCAGCCAAGATTCCGCGGTAGGCGAGCAGTACTTC
TRBD1 - TRBJ1-5 TRBV19 CASSIDWQGALQPQHF TGTGCCAGTAGTATAGACTGGCAGGGGGCGCTTCAGCCCCAGCATTTT
- - TRBJ2-2 TRBV3-1/TRBV3-2 CASSPGGTGELFF TGTGCCAGCAGCCCCGGGGGCACCGGGGAGCTGTTTTTT
- - TRBJ2-7 TRBV6-1 CASSEVIPSTGYSYEQYF TGTGCCAGCAGTGAAGTAATCCCTTCGACGGGGTACTCCTACGAGCAGTACTTC
- - TRBJ1-1 TRBV6-5 CASSNHRENTEAFF TGTGCCAGCAGTAACCACAGGGAGAACACTGAAGCTTTCTTT
TRBD1 - TRBJ2-7 TRBV5-1 CASSLGQGREQYF TGCGCCAGCAGCTTGGGACAGGGGCGGGAGCAGTACTTC
TRBD1 - TRBJ2-1 TRBV5-1 CASSLGQGAHNEQFF TGCGCCAGCAGCTTGGGGCAGGGGGCCCACAATGAGCAGTTCTTC
TRBD2 - TRBJ2-1 TRBV7-2 CASSYAGGRNYNEQFF TGTGCCAGCAGCTATGCGGGGGGTCGTAACTACAATGAGCAGTTCTTC
- once TRBJ1-6 TRBV28 CASSPGGGPGNSPLHF TGTGCCAGCAGTCCGGGGGGCGGCCCGGGTAATTCACCCCTCCACTTT
TRBD2 - TRBJ2-1 TRBV12-5 CASGLGPWAGGNEQFF TGTGCTAGTGGTTTGGGCCCGTGGGCGGGAGGCAATGAGCAGTTCTTC
- - TRBJ1-1 TRBV7-8 CASSLQGGTEAFF TGTGCCAGCAGCTTACAGGGAGGAACTGAAGCTTTCTTT
TRBD2 - TRBJ2-1 TRBV28 CASSLTSGTYNEQFF TGTGCCAGCAGTTTGACTAGCGGAACTTACAATGAGCAGTTCTTC
- - TRBJ1-2 TRBV18 CASSLYREYGYTF TGTGCCAGCTCACTGTACAGGGAGTATGGCTACACCTTC
- - TRBJ2-5 TRBV2 CASSRLDVETQYF TGTGCCAGCAGTCGCCTAGATGTGGAGACCCAGTACTTC
- - TRBJ1-2 TRBV18 CASSRPGGVYGYTF TGTGCCAGCTCACGACCGGGGGGGGTGTATGGCTACACCTTC